This TCR beta chain was captured in a study of blood T cells in healthy people across ages. Through a sample-barcoded 5' primer and a J-beta primer mix, a second PCR was run for roughly 6 to 11 cycles. TCRdb reanalysed the 5' RACE reads using MiXCR and keeps one entry per CDR3 protein. Of over a million distinct CDR3 sequences listed, 42% are singletons. CDR3 length equals 13 residues. Germline CDR1 reads MNHEY; CDR2 reads SMNVEV (reference sequence). V lost 6 bases, J lost 8 bases, and 6 bases stayed unmatched. The clonotype comes from a woman aged 18-29 years in good health. Material for sequencing was blood. The chain uses TRBV27 and TRBJ1-4; 7 positions match TRBD1. The CDR3 reads CASSQGGGEKLFF. CDR3 sequence (DNA): TGTGCCAGCAGCCAGGGGGGTGGCGAAAAACTGTTTTTT.